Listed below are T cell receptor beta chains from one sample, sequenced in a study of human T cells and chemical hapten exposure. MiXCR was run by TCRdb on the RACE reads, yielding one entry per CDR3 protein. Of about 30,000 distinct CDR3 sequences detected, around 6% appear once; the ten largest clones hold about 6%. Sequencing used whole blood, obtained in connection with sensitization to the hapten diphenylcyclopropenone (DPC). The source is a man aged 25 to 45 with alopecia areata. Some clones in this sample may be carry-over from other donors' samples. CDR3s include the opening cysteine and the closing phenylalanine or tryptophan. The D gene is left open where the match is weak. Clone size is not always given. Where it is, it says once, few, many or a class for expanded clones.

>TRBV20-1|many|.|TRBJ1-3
CSAREGNTIYF
TGCAGTGCTAGAGAAGGAAACACCATATATTTT
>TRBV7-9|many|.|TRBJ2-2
CASSSHGDPTGELFF
TGTGCCAGCAGCTCCCATGGGGACCCCACCGGGGAGCTGTTTTTT
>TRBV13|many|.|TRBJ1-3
CASSRRGGSGNTIYF
TGTGCCAGCAGCCGTCGAGGAGGGTCTGGAAACACCATATATTTT
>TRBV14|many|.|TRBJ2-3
CASSPGTITDTQYF
TGTGCCAGCAGCCCCGGGACCATCACAGATACGCAGTATTTT
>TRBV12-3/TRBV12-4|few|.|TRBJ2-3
CASGGATNTDTQYF
TGTGCCAGCGGAGGAGCGACTAACACAGATACGCAGTATTTT
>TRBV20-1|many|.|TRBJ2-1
CSAGSPPYNEQFF
TGCAGTGCTGGGAGCCCCCCCTACAATGAGCAGTTCTTC
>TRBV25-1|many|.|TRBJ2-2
CASRPGKGDTGELFF
TGTGCCAGCAGGCCGGGAAAGGGGGACACCGGGGAGCTGTTTTTT
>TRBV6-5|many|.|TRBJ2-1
CASSTPAAGLGYNEQFF
TGTGCCAGCAGTACGCCCGCAGCGGGCCTAGGTTACAATGAGCAGTTCTTC
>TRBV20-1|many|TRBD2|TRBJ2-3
CSALSTGTSGKDTQYF
TGCAGTGCTCTGTCAACCGGGACTAGCGGGAAAGATACGCAGTATTTT
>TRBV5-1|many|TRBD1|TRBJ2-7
CASSLDKTGSSYEQYF
TGCGCCAGCAGCTTGGATAAGACAGGGAGCTCCTACGAGCAGTACTTC
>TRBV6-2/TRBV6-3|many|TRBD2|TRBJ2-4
CVSEWGGIQYF
TGTGTCTCGGAGTGGGGGGGCATTCAGTACTTC
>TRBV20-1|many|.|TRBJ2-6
CSAKQGPWANVLTF
TGCAGTGCTAAACAGGGTCCCTGGGCCAACGTCCTGACTTTC
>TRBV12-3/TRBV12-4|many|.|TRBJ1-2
CASSRRRAGVDGYTF
TGTGCCAGCAGCCGACGGAGGGCAGGGGTCGATGGCTACACCTTC
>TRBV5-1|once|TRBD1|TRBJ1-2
CASSLQGVDGYTF
TGCGCCAGCAGCTTACAGGGGGTCGATGGCTACACCTTC
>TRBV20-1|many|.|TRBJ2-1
CSATRPSHNEQFF
TGCAGTGCCACCCGGCCTAGCCACAATGAGCAGTTCTTC
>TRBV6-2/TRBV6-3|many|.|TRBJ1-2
CASNPGLPASYGYTF
TGTGCCAGCAACCCGGGACTGCCGGCTTCCTATGGCTACACCTTC
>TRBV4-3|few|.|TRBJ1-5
CASSQDNRVSNQPQHF
TGCGCCAGCAGCCAAGATAATCGGGTTAGCAATCAGCCCCAGCATTTT
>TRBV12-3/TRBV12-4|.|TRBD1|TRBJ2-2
CASTIGQGGTGELFF
TGTGCCAGCACCATTGGACAGGGGGGAACCGGGGAGCTGTTTTTT
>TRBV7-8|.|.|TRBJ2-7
CASSLATGTSSYVQYF
TGTGCCAGCAGCTTAGCGACCGGGACAAGCTCCTACGTGCAGTACTTC
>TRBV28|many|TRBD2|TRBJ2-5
CASRLAGSQETQYF
TGTGCCAGCAGACTAGCGGGATCACAAGAGACCCAGTACTTC
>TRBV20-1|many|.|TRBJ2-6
CSAPGQVYNPSGANVLTF
TGCAGTGCGCCGGGCCAGGTGTACAACCCCTCTGGGGCCAACGTCCTGACTTTC
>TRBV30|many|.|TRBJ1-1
CAWKGNSAAFF
TGTGCCTGGAAAGGGAATTCTGCAGCTTTCTTT
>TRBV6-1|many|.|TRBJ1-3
CASSGPRTALYSGNTIYF
TGTGCCAGCAGCGGGCCCCGGACAGCCCTTTACTCTGGAAACACCATATATTTT
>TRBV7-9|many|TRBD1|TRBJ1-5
CASSPGTGGYQQPQHF
TGTGCCAGCAGCCCAGGGACAGGGGGCTATCAGCAGCCCCAGCATTTT
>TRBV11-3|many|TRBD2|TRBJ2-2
CASSKRGYTGELFF
TGTGCCAGCAGCAAGCGGGGATACACCGGGGAGCTGTTTTTT
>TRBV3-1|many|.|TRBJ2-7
CASSPGGGATYEQYF
TGTGCCAGCAGCCCAGGAGGGGGGGCCACCTACGAGCAGTACTTC
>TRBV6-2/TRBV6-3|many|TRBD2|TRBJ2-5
CASSYEALAGDQETQYF
TGTGCCAGCAGTTACGAGGCCCTAGCGGGGGATCAAGAGACCCAGTACTTC
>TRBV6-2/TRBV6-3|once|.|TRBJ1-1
CASTRPDTEAFF
TGTGCCAGCACCCGACCCGACACTGAAGCTTTCTTT
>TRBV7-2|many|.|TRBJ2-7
CASSLATQRLYEQYF
TGTGCCAGCAGCTTAGCGACTCAACGCCTATACGAGCAGTACTTC
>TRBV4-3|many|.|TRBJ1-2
CASSQMETGEDGYTF
TGCGCCAGCAGCCAAATGGAGACAGGAGAGGATGGCTACACCTTC
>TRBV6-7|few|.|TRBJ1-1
CASSYLGETEAFF
TGTGCCAGCAGTTACCTTGGAGAAACTGAAGCTTTCTTT
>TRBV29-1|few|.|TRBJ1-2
CSVEEGNYGYTF
TGCAGCGTTGAAGAAGGGAACTATGGCTACACCTTC
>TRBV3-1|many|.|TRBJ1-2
CASSQAGVLTKDGYTF
TGTGCCAGCAGCCAAGCTGGTGTTCTTACAAAAGATGGCTACACCTTC
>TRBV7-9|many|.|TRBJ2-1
CASSTSRESSYNEQFF
TGTGCCAGCAGCACCTCAAGGGAGTCCTCCTACAATGAGCAGTTCTTC
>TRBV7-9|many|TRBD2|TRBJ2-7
CASSPPTSGRGKKYF
TGTGCCAGCAGCCCTCCCACTAGCGGGAGAGGGAAGAAGTACTTC
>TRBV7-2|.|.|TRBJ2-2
CASSQTAKNTGELFF
TGTGCCAGCAGCCAGACAGCCAAAAACACCGGGGAGCTGTTTTTT
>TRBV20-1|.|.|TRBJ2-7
CSARAGADYEQYF
TGCAGTGCTAGAGCGGGGGCTGACTACGAGCAGTACTTC
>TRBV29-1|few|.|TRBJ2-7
CSVEEDGVSYEQYF
TGCAGCGTTGAAGAGGACGGGGTCTCCTACGAGCAGTACTTC
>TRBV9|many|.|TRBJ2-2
CASSSPLLSGELFF
TGTGCCAGCAGCTCGCCCCTTCTTTCCGGGGAGCTGTTTTTT
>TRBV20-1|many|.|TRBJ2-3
CSARGLYTDTQYF
TGCAGTGCCCGCGGGCTGTACACAGATACGCAGTATTTT
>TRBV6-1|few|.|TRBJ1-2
CASSEIALYGYTF
TGTGCCAGCAGTGAAATTGCCCTATATGGCTACACCTTC
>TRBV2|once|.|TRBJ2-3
CASSPPGHLATDTQYF
TGTGCCAGCAGTCCCCCGGGACACCTAGCAACAGATACGCAGTATTTT
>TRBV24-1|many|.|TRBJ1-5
CATSGVEDQPQHF
TGTGCCACCAGTGGAGTAGAGGATCAGCCCCAGCATTTT
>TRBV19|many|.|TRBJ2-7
CATPYYEQYF
TGTGCCACCCCCTACTACGAGCAGTACTTC
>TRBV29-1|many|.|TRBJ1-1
CSVAGQRTEAFF
TGCAGCGTTGCTGGGCAGAGAACTGAAGCTTTCTTT
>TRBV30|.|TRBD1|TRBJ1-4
CAWETGQSNEKLFF
TGTGCCTGGGAGACGGGACAGTCTAATGAAAAACTGTTTTTT
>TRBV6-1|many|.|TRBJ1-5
CASGPSGQPQHF
TGTGCCAGTGGGCCTTCAGGACAGCCCCAGCATTTT
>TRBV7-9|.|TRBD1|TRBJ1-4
CASSPTGANEKLFF
TGTGCCAGCAGCCCGACAGGGGCGAATGAAAAACTGTTTTTT
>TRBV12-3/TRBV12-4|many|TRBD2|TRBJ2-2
CASSHRPLLARDPNTGELFF
TGTGCCAGCAGCCACCGCCCCCTACTAGCGAGAGACCCGAACACCGGGGAGCTGTTTTTT
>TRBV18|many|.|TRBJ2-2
CASSPVPSSTGELFF
TGTGCCAGCTCACCCGTACCTTCTTCGACCGGGGAGCTGTTTTTT
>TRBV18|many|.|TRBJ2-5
CASSPSTAQETQYF
TGTGCCAGCTCACCTTCGACGGCACAAGAGACCCAGTACTTC